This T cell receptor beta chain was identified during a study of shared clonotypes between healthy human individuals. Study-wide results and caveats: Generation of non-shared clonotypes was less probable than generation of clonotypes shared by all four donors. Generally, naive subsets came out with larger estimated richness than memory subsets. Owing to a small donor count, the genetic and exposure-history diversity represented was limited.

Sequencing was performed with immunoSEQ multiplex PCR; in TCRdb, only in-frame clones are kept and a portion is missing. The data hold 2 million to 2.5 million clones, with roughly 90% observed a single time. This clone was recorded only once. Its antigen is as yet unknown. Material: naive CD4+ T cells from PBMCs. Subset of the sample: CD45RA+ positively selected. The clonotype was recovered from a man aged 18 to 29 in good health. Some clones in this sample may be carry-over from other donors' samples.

The CDR3 DNA sequence: TGCGCCAGCACCAGACAGGCGGACAGCCCGTACGAGCAGTACTTC. Translating gives CASTRQADSPYEQYF. V gene TRBV4-1 combines with J gene TRBJ2-7, with a tentative D call TRBD1 (6 bases). Germline loops: CDR1 MGHRA, CDR2 YSYEKL. This CDR3 spans 15 amino acids. With 7 bases removed from V and 4 bases from J, the gap between germline ends came to 20 bases.